This T cell receptor beta chain was observed in a study of preoperative IRX-2 immunotherapy in early breast cancer. The CDR3 consists of 15 residues. The V gene end was trimmed by 5 bases and the J gene end by 5 bases; junction bases not matched to a gene: 9. Treatment in this sample: preoperative locoregional IRX-2 cytokine immunotherapy. Patients received preoperative, locoregional IRX-2 cytokine immunotherapy in a phase Ib study. Assay: immunoSEQ multiplex PCR; the TCRdb copy retains only in-frame clones and omits some. Among about 89,000 clones listed, more than 80% were seen once. The rearrangement uses TRBV6-7 and TRBJ2-3; TRBD2 aligns across 8 bases. TRBV6-7 is flagged as an ORF with uncertain function. Sequences were derived from tumor tissue, sampled after IRX-2 immunotherapy. The origin of this receptor is a human donor with breast cancer. CDR3 nucleotide sequence: TGTGCCAGCAGTGAAGGCGGGGGGAGGATAGATACGCAGTATTTT. Its translation: CASSEGGGRIDTQYF.